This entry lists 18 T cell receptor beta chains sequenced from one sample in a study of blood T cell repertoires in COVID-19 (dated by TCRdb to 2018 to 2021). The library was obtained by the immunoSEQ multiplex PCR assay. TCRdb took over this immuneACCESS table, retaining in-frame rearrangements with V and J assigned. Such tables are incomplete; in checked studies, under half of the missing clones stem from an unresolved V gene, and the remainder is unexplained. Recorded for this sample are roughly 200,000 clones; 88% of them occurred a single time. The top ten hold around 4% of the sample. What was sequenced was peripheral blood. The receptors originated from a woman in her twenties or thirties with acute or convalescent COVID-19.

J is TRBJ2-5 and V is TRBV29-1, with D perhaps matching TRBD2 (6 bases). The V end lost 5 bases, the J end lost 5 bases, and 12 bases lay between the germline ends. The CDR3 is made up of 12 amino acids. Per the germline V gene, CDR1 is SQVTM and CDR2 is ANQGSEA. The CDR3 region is CSVRNGGETQYF. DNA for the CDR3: TGCAGCGTTAGAAATGGAGGGGAGACCCAGTACTTC.

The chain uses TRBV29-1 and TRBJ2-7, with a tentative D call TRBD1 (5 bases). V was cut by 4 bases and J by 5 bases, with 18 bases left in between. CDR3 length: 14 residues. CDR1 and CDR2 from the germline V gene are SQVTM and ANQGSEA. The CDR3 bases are TGCAGCGTTGTGCGATCGGGTAGGGGTGACGAGCAGTACTTC. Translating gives CSVVRSGRGDEQYF.

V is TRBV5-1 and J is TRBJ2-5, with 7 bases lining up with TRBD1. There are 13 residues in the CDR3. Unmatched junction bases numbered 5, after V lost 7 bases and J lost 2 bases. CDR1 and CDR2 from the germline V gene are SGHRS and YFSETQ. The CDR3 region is CASSQGQQETQYF. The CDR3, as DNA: TGCGCCAGCTCCCAGGGACAGCAAGAGACCCAGTACTTC. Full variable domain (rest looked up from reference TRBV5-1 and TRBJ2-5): KAGVTQTPRYLIKTRGQQVTLSCSPISGHRSVSWYQQTPGQGLQFLFEYFSETQRNKGNFPGRFSGRQFSNSRSEMNVSTLELGDSALYLCASSQGQQETQYFGPGTRLLVL.

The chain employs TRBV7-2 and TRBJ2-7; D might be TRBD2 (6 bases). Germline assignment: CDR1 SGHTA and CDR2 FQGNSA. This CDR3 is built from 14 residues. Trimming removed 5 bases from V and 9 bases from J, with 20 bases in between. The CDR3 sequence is CASSPPGLALRQYF. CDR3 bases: TGTGCCAGCAGCCCACCGGGACTGGCGCTTAGGCAGTACTTC.

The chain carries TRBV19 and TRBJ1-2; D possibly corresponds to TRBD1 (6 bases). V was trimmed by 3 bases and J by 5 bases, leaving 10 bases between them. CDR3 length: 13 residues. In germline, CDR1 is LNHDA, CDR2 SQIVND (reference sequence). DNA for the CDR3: TGTGCCAGTAGTATGGGGGCAGCATATGGCTACACCTTC. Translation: CASSMGAAYGYTF.

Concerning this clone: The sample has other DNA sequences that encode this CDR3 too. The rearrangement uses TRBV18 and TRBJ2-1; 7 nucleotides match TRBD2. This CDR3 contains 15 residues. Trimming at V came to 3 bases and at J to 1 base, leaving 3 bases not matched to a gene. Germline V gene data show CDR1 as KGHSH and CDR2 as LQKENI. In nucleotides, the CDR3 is TGTGCCAGCTCACCCTTAGCGGGTTCCTACAATGAGCAGTTCTTC. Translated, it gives CASSPLAGSYNEQFF.

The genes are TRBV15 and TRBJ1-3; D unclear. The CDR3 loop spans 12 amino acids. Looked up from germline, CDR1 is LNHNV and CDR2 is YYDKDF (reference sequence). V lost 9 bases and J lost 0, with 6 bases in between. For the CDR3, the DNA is TGTGCCACGGGCAACTCTGGAAACACCATATATTTT. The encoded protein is CATGNSGNTIYF. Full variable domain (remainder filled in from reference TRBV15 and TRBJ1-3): DAMVIQNPRYQVTQFGKPVTLSCSQTLNHNVMYWYQQKSSQAPKLLFHYYDKDFNNEADTPDNFQSRRPNTSFCFLDIRSPGLGDTAMYLCATGNSGNTIYFGEGSWLTVV.

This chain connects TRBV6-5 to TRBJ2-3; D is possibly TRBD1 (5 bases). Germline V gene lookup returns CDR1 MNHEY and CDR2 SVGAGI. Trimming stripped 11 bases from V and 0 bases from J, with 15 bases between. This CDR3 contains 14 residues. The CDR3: CAVQEDTSTDTQYF. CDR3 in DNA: TGTGCCGTACAGGAAGATACTAGCACAGATACGCAGTATTTT.

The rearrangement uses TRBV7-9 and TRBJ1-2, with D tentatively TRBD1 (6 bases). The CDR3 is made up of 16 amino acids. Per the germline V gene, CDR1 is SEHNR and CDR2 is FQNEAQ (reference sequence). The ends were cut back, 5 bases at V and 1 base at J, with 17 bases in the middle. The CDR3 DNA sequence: TGTGCCAGCAGCCACGGGAGGGGGGTTCTTAACTATGGCTACACCTTC. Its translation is CASSHGRGVLNYGYTF.

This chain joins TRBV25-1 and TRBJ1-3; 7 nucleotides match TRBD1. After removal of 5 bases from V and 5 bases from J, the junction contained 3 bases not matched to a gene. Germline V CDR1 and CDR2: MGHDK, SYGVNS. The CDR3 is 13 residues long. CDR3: CASSRDSRNTIYF. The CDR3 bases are TGTGCCAGCAGTAGGGACAGCCGAAACACCATATATTTT.

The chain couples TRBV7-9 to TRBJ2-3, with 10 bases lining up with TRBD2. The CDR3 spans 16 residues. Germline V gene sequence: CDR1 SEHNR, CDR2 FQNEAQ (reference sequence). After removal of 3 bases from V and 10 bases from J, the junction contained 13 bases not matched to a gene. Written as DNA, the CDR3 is TGTGCCAGCAGCTTTCGCTCAGCGGGAGGGCCCCTAGCGCAGTATTTT. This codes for CASSFRSAGGPLAQYF.

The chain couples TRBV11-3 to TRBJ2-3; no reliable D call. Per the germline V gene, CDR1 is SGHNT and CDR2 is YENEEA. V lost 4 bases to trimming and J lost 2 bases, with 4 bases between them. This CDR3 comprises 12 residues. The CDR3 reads CASSSYTDTQYF. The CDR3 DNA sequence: TGTGCCAGCAGCTCTTACACAGATACGCAGTATTTT.

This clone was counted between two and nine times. CDR3 nucleotide sequence: TGTGCCAGCAGTAATGCCGGGACATGGAACATTCAGTACTTC. Its protein product is CASSNAGTWNIQYF. The rearrangement joins TRBV2 to TRBJ2-4; tentatively, D is TRBD1 (6 bases). The CDR3 is 14 residues long. Germline V gene sequence: CDR1 SNHLY, CDR2 FYNNEI. The V end lost 5 bases, the J end lost 7 bases, and 15 bases lay between the germline ends.

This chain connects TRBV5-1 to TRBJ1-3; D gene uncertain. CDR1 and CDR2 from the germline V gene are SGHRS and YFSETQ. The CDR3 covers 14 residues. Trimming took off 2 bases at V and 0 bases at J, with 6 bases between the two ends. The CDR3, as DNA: TGCGCCAGCAGCTTAGGACTCTCTGGAAACACCATATATTTT. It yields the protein CASSLGLSGNTIYF.

As DNA, the CDR3 is TGTGCCAGCAGCCCGAGGCAGGGTAGTATGGCTGAAGCTTTCTTT. Protein product: CASSPRQGSMAEAFF. The rearrangement uses TRBV7-8 and TRBJ1-1; maybe TRBD1 (5 bases). This CDR3 spans 15 amino acids. V was pared by 5 bases and J by 6 bases, with 19 bases between. Looked up from germline, CDR1 is SGHVS and CDR2 is FQNEAQ.

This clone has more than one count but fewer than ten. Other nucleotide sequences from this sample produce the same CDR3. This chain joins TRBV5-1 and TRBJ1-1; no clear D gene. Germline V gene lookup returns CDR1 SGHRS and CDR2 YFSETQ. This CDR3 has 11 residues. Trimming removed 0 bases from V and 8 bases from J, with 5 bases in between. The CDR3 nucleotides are TGCGCCAGCAGCTTGGCGGGGGAAGCTTTCTTT. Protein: CASSLAGEAFF.

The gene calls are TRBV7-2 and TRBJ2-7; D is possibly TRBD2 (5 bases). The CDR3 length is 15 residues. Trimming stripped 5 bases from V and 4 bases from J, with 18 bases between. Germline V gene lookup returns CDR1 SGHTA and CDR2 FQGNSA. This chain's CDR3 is CASSLPGYSLYEQYF. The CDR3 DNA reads TGTGCCAGCAGCCTCCCGGGATATTCTTTATACGAGCAGTACTTC.

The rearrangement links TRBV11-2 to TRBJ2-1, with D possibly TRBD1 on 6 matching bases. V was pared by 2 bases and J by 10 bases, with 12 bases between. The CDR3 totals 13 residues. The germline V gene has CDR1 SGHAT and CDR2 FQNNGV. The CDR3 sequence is CASSLLGAGEQFF. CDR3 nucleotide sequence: TGTGCCAGCAGCTTATTGGGGGCGGGCGAGCAGTTCTTC.